Detailed here is one TCR beta chain. Its antigen is currently unknown. This record belongs to a study of T-cell reconstitution after alpha-beta-depleted transplantation in children. Study-wide findings and caveats: Newly generated T cells supplied most T-cell counts and diversity one year post-transplant. Where alpha-beta T cells came from about two months after transplant was reportedly several hundred expanded graft clones.

Researchers prepared the TCRbeta library using unique molecular identifiers, the study reports. From the PCR reads, TCRdb called clonotypes with MiXCR, one entry per CDR3 protein. The sample holds 200,000 or so distinct CDR3 sequences, approximately 7% seen once. Sequences were derived from PBMCs, sampled before TCRalphabeta/CD19-depleted stem cell transplant. This receptor was obtained from a boy aged 2 to 10 with acute lymphoblastic leukemia, due to receive a stem cell transplant.

The DNA for the CDR3 is TGCAGTGCTAGTAGCCGGCTTGATCAGCCCCAGCATTTT. It encodes CSASSRLDQPQHF. The chain is built from TRBV20-1 and TRBJ1-5; D is unclear. CDR1 and CDR2 (germline): DFQATT, SNEGSKA (reference sequence). The V end was cut by 3 bases, the J end by 5 bases, with 11 bases between. The CDR3 runs 13 residues.